This T cell receptor beta chain originates from a study of blood T cell repertoires in COVID-19. Study information: The United States, Italy and Spain were the sources of the acute and convalescent COVID-19 samples. PBMCs, B-cell-depleted T cells, or T cells provided the cDNA or gDNA that made up the material.

One Seattle source followed patients from active infection through their disease course. Original analysis: Reference gene primer amplification gave nucleated cell count estimates. The data were produced by immunoSEQ multiplex PCR, yet TCRdb's version contains in-frame clones alone and is incomplete. The V and J calls and clone size were taken over from that table, and D and trimming were inferred from the DNA. In the table there are under 200,000 clones, roughly 84% of which are singletons. Per germline, CDR1 MDHEN and CDR2 SYDVKM. Trimming shortened V by 5 bases and J by 12 bases, and 23 bases separated the two germline ends. The CDR3 runs 14 residues.

This clonotype originated in a woman between 65 and 79 years old with COVID-19, enrolled during active disease. The V and J genes are TRBV28 and TRBJ2-7; D may be TRBD2 (6 bases). Sequencing was performed on peripheral blood. This CDR3 is CASSLKPGRGVPYF. The CDR3 DNA reads TGTGCCAGCAGTCTGAAACCGGGACGCGGGGTTCCGTACTTC.